This record covers a single T cell receptor (beta chain). The antigen is undetermined. This sample was included in a study of shared clonotypes between healthy human individuals. Cells designated naive CD8 were CD45RO-negative and were positively selected for CCR7, with terminally differentiated effector memory CD45RA+ cells excluded. Clones were read by immunoSEQ multiplex PCR, and TCRdb kept only the in-frame ones, dropping some. This table holds 550,000 to 750,000 clones, under 95% found once. Points from the study as a whole: Having only a few donors restricted how much genetic and exposure-history diversity was captured.

The CDR3 consists of 14 residues. Germline loops: CDR1 MNHEY, CDR2 SMNVEV (reference sequence). The ends were cut back, 3 bases at V and 6 bases at J, with 12 bases in the middle. The sample taken for sequencing was naive CD8+ T cells sorted from blood. The J gene is TRBJ1-5, the V gene TRBV27, with D possibly matching TRBD1 (5 bases). The source of this sequence is a man in his thirties or forties in good health. The CDR3 DNA sequence: TGTGCCAGCAGTTTGCAGGGTCGGGGTCAGCCCCAGCATTTT. Translated: CASSLQGRGQPQHF.